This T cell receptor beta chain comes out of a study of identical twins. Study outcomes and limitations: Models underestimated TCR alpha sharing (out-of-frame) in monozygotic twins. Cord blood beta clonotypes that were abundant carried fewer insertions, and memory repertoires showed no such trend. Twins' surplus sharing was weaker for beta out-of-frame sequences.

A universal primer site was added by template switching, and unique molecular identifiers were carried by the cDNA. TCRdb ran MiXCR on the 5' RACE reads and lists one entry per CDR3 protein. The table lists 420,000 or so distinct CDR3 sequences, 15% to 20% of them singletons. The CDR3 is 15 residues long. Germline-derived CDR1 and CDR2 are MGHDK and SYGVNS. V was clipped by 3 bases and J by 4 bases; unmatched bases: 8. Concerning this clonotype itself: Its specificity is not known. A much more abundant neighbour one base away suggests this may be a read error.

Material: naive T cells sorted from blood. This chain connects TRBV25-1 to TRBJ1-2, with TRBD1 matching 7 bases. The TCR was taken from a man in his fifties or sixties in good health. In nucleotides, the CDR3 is TGTGCCAGCAGTGATTCGACAGGGAACGTCTATGGCTACACCTTC. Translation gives CASSDSTGNVYGYTF.